A selection of T cell receptor beta chains follows, all from one sample in a study of T cells after somatic rescue of genetic block. Measured with immunoSEQ multiplex PCR; TCRdb has only the in-frame clones, and not every one. The sample contains some 74,000 clones, roughly 93% of which appear only once. Source material: peripheral blood mononuclear cells (PBMCs). The receptors here all came from a young man. Each CDR3 is given with its conserved first and last residue. D genes are given only for firm matches. Size is stated for part of the rows, as once, few or many counts, or as a class when the clone is expanded.

clone size	V gene	D gene	J gene	CDR3 protein	CDR3 DNA
NA	TRBV2	NA	TRBJ1-4	CASSGSRWEEKLFF	TGTGCCAGCAGTGGCAGTCGGTGGGAGGAAAAACTGTTTTTT
NA	TRBV2	NA	TRBJ2-4	CATGQIKNIQYF	TGTGCCACCGGACAAATCAAAAACATTCAGTACTTC
NA	TRBV29-1	TRBD1	TRBJ2-7	CSVGPATPGQGYEQYF	TGCAGCGTCGGCCCCGCGACCCCGGGACAGGGCTACGAGCAGTACTTC
NA	TRBV7-9	TRBD1	TRBJ2-7	CASSSGQGRSYEQYF	TGTGCCAGCAGCTCCGGACAGGGGCGCTCCTACGAGCAGTACTTC
NA	TRBV2	NA	TRBJ1-5	CASSTRQGYNQPQHF	TGTGCCAGCAGTACAAGGCAGGGTTACAATCAGCCCCAGCATTTT
NA	TRBV5-6	NA	TRBJ2-7	CASSAAYEQYF	TGTGCCAGCAGCGCCGCCTATGAGCAGTACTTC
NA	TRBV2	NA	TRBJ1-6	CASTTLGGNSPLHF	TGTGCCAGCACTACACTGGGGGGGAATTCACCCCTCCACTTT
few	TRBV7-9	TRBD1	TRBJ1-6	CASTDRDRGRNSPLHF	TGTGCCAGCACCGATCGGGACAGGGGTAGGAATTCACCCCTCCACTTT
NA	TRBV11-2	NA	TRBJ2-7	CASRGDIEQYF	TGTGCCAGCAGAGGGGACATCGAGCAGTACTTC
NA	TRBV7-2	TRBD2	TRBJ2-7	CASSSPGGARSEQYF	TGTGCCAGCAGCTCCCCCGGGGGGGCGCGTAGCGAGCAGTACTTC
NA	TRBV29-1	NA	TRBJ2-5	CSVEGGSLRETQYF	TGCAGCGTTGAAGGGGGGAGCCTACGGGAGACCCAGTACTTC
NA	TRBV29-1	NA	TRBJ2-5	CSVAPGGRETQYF	TGCAGCGTTGCTCCGGGGGGCCGAGAGACCCAGTACTTC
NA	TRBV6-1	TRBD1	TRBJ1-1	CASSPWTGNTEAFF	TGTGCCAGCAGTCCTTGGACAGGGAACACTGAAGCTTTCTTT
NA	TRBV5-4	NA	TRBJ2-5	CASSLGDYQETQYF	TGTGCCAGCAGCTTGGGAGACTACCAAGAGACCCAGTACTTC
NA	TRBV18	NA	TRBJ2-2	CASSPDGGPGELFF	TGTGCCAGCTCGCCCGATGGGGGCCCCGGGGAGCTGTTTTTT
NA	TRBV5-6	TRBD2	TRBJ2-1	CASSTTGTSSYNEQFF	TGTGCCAGCAGCACCACCGGGACTAGCTCCTACAATGAGCAGTTCTTC
NA	TRBV5-4	NA	TRBJ2-3	CASSLGGNTDTQYF	TGTGCCAGCAGCTTGGGGGGAAACACAGATACGCAGTATTTT
NA	TRBV9	NA	TRBJ1-4	CASSVNPTNEKLFF	TGTGCCAGCAGCGTTAATCCAACTAATGAAAAACTGTTTTTT
once	TRBV18	NA	TRBJ1-3	CASSPGNTIYF	TGTGCCAGCTCACCAGGAAACACCATATATTTT
once	TRBV4-2	TRBD1	TRBJ2-7	CASSQTRGNSYEQYF	TGTGCCAGCAGCCAAACCAGGGGGAACTCCTACGAGCAGTACTTC
NA	TRBV9	NA	TRBJ1-5	CASSVGHENQPQHF	TGTGCCAGCAGCGTAGGTCATGAGAATCAGCCCCAGCATTTT
NA	TRBV5-6	TRBD2	TRBJ2-7	CASSRAGDSPYEQYF	TGTGCCAGCAGCCGAGCGGGAGATTCCCCCTACGAGCAGTACTTC
few	TRBV27	TRBD1	TRBJ2-7	CASKLGQGSYEQYF	TGTGCCAGCAAGCTCGGACAGGGTTCCTACGAGCAGTACTTC
NA	TRBV15	TRBD1	TRBJ2-7	CATSTTGPEQYF	TGTGCCACCAGCACGACAGGGCCCGAGCAGTACTTC
few	TRBV12-5	NA	TRBJ2-3	CASGSPPGRPTDTQYF	TGTGCTAGTGGTTCCCCTCCGGGACGTCCGACAGATACGCAGTATTTT
NA	TRBV6-1	TRBD1	TRBJ2-3	CATAGQGYTDTQYF	TGTGCCACAGCGGGACAGGGGTACACAGATACGCAGTATTTT
NA	TRBV5-1	TRBD1	TRBJ2-3	CASSLDRGTDTQYF	TGCGCCAGCAGCTTGGACAGGGGGACAGATACGCAGTATTTT
NA	TRBV2	TRBD1	TRBJ1-4	CASSEAGGNEKLFF	TGTGCCAGCAGTGAGGCAGGGGGGAATGAAAAACTGTTTTTT
NA	TRBV28	NA	TRBJ1-2	CASSLGRAGWDYGYTF	TGTGCCAGCAGTTTAGGCCGGGCAGGGTGGGACTATGGCTACACCTTC
few	TRBV7-2	TRBD1	TRBJ2-4	CASSFEGQGGNIQYF	TGTGCCAGCAGCTTTGAGGGACAGGGCGGAAACATTCAGTACTTC
NA	TRBV19	NA	TRBJ1-1	CASSIGQSEAFF	TGTGCCAGTAGTATTGGACAGAGTGAAGCTTTCTTT
NA	TRBV7-9	NA	TRBJ2-5	CASSLSGGRGETQYF	TGTGCCAGCAGCTTAAGTGGGGGCAGAGGAGAGACCCAGTACTTC
once	TRBV6-4	TRBD2	TRBJ2-3	CASSDERGDTQYF	TGTGCCAGCAGTGACGAGCGGGGAGATACGCAGTATTTT
NA	TRBV4-2	TRBD1	TRBJ2-7	CASSQTGGYEQYF	TGTGCCAGCAGCCAAACAGGGGGGTACGAGCAGTACTTC
NA	TRBV6-6	NA	TRBJ1-3	CASSYTGPGNTIYF	TGTGCCAGCAGTTACACAGGGCCAGGAAACACCATATATTTT
once	TRBV10-3	TRBD2	TRBJ2-3	CAISESAGVGTDTQYF	TGTGCCATCAGTGAGTCGGCGGGAGTGGGCACAGATACGCAGTATTTT
NA	TRBV10-1	TRBD2	TRBJ2-1	CASSLTSGSFNEQFF	TGCGCCAGCAGCCTGACTAGCGGGAGTTTCAATGAGCAGTTCTTC
NA	TRBV7-6	TRBD2	TRBJ2-7	CASSLGSGRVYEQYF	TGTGCCAGCAGCTTAGGTTCGGGGAGGGTATACGAGCAGTACTTC
NA	TRBV18	NA	TRBJ1-5	CASSRSGEDQPQHF	TGTGCCAGCTCACGATCGGGGGAGGATCAGCCCCAGCATTTT
NA	TRBV18	TRBD1	TRBJ2-7	CASSPLLGGRGHHEQYF	TGTGCCAGCTCACCACTCCTCGGAGGCAGGGGGCATCACGAGCAGTACTTC
NA	TRBV11-3	TRBD2	TRBJ2-1	CASSPSGGGEQFF	TGTGCCAGCAGCCCTAGCGGGGGGGGTGAGCAGTTCTTC
NA	TRBV6-1	NA	TRBJ2-7	CASSPRSYEQYF	TGTGCCAGCAGCCCACGGTCCTACGAGCAGTACTTC
NA	TRBV7-9	NA	TRBJ2-7	CASSLGTYEQYF	TGTGCCAGCAGCCTTGGGACCTACGAGCAGTACTTC
NA	TRBV2	NA	TRBJ2-3	CASSEPPTSTDTQYF	TGTGCCAGCAGTGAACCGCCGACTAGCACAGATACGCAGTATTTT
NA	TRBV30	NA	TRBJ2-7	CAWTPPNDSGYEQYF	TGTGCCTGGACCCCTCCCAACGACAGCGGCTACGAGCAGTACTTC
NA	TRBV6-5	NA	TRBJ1-2	CASSLRDNYGYTF	TGTGCCAGCAGCCTCCGGGACAATTATGGCTACACCTTC